One sample yielded the 12 T cell receptor beta chains listed below, sequenced in a study of human T cells and chemical hapten exposure. Noted time point: patch test 1, 2 weeks after DPC sensitization. Treatment in this sample: therapeutic diphenylcyclopropenone sensitization with weekly scalp DPC. TCRdb called the RACE reads again in MiXCR, with one record for every CDR3 protein. In the table there are more than 90,000 distinct CDR3 sequences, roughly a tenth of which are singletons. The specimen comprised whole blood, sampled in connection with sensitization to the hapten diphenylcyclopropenone (DPC). The receptors here all came from a man aged 35-49 years with alopecia areata. Some clones in this sample may be carry-over from other donors' samples.

V and J are TRBV2 and TRBJ1-4; tentative D call: TRBD1 (6 bases). Germline-derived CDR1 and CDR2 are SNHLY and FYNNEI. Trimming removed 5 bases at V and 0 bases at J, with 10 bases between. This CDR3 is 15 amino acids long. The CDR3, as DNA: TGTGCCAGCAGTCCAACAGGGACAACTAATGAAAAACTGTTTTTT. Protein: CASSPTGTTNEKLFF.

This clonotype has at least ten counts. The chain couples TRBV9 to TRBJ2-7, with TRBD2 identical over 8 bases. J lost 0 bases, V lost 4 bases, and 6 bases had no gene match. CDR1 and CDR2 (germline): SGDLS, YYNGEE. CDR3 length: 15 amino acids. This chain's CDR3 is CASSPSGTSSYEQYF. The CDR3 DNA is TGTGCCAGCAGCCCATCAGGGACTAGCTCCTACGAGCAGTACTTC.

The J gene is TRBJ2-7, the V gene TRBV25-1; possibly TRBD2 for D (6 bases). The CDR3 runs to 10 residues. Trimming took 10 bases from V and 3 from J, leaving 7 bases between them. Germline assignment: CDR1 MGHDK and CDR2 SYGVNS. The CDR3 DNA reads TGTGCCAACGGGGGCTACGAGCAGTACGTC. Translation gives CANGGYEQYV.

This clonotype has more than one count but fewer than ten. The chain carries TRBV29-1 and TRBJ2-7; TRBD1 agrees at 7 bases. The CDR3 extends over 12 amino acids. The V gene's germline CDR1 is SQVTM and CDR2 ANQGSEA. J was trimmed by 6 bases and V by 7 bases; bases with no gene match: 9. CDR3 sequence: CSADGTEIEQYV. The CDR3 region has the DNA TGCAGCGCTGATGGGACAGAAATCGAGCAGTACGTC.

This clonotype was seen more than once but under ten times. The CDR3 nucleotides read TGTGCCATCAGTGAGTCGGATAGCTCTATAACCTACGAGCAGTACGTC. Translation gives CAISESDSSITYEQYV. The rearrangement links TRBV10-3 to TRBJ2-7; D remains ambiguous. Germline CDR1 and CDR2: ENHRY and SYGVKD. The CDR3 is made up of 16 amino acids. V lost 0 bases to trimming and J lost 2 bases, with 14 bases between them.

This clonotype was seen more than once but under ten times. This rearrangement joins TRBV5-6 to TRBJ2-5, with a tentative D call TRBD2 (6 bases). This CDR3 region has 15 residues. V was shortened by 0 bases and J by 3 bases, with 12 bases between the two germline ends. Looked up from germline, CDR1 is SGHDT and CDR2 is YYEEEE. CDR3 loop: CASSLVLSGEETQYF. In nucleotides, the CDR3 is TGTGCCAGCAGCTTGGTTCTCTCGGGAGAAGAGACCCAGTACTTC.

The genes are TRBV27 and TRBJ2-3; 13 bases match TRBD2. V was pared by 5 bases and J by 0 bases, with 5 bases of the junction left unmatched. The CDR3 sequence is 17 residues long. From germline, CDR1 is MNHEY and CDR2 SMNVEV (reference sequence). The CDR3, as DNA: TGTGCCAGCAGTCAACCGGGACTAGCGGGGAGCACAGATACGCAGTATTTT. As protein: CASSQPGLAGSTDTQYF.

The table lists this clonotype with many counts. The chain carries TRBV7-9 and TRBJ1-1, with TRBD1 as a possible D gene (5 bases). This CDR3 region has 13 residues. From germline, CDR1 is SEHNR and CDR2 FQNEAQ (reference sequence). The V end was cut by 5 bases, the J end by 4 bases, with 11 bases between. DNA for the CDR3: TGTGCCAGCAGCCCCCCGGGGGGCACTGAAGCTTTCTTT. It codes for CASSPPGGTEAFF.

This clonotype was observed at least ten times. The V call is TRBV15, the J call TRBJ2-1; D is ambiguous. Germline V lookup: CDR1 LNHNV, CDR2 YYDKDF (reference sequence). V lost 4 bases, J lost 4 bases, and 17 bases lay in between. The CDR3 totals 16 residues. The CDR3 sequence is CATSTFGSHGYNEQFF. CDR3 bases: TGTGCCACCAGCACCTTCGGCAGCCATGGGTACAATGAGCAGTTCTTC.

This clonotype was seen at least ten times. The rearrangement uses TRBV14 and TRBJ2-5, with D possibly matching TRBD1 (7 bases). The V and J ends lost 1 base and 4 bases respectively, with 19 bases between them. Germline CDR1 and CDR2: SGHDN and FVKESK. The CDR3 consists of 17 residues. CDR3 sequence: CASSQGDRSLGGETQYF. The CDR3 DNA reads as TGTGCCAGCAGCCAAGGGGACAGATCGCTCGGGGGAGAGACCCAGTACTTC.

This clonotype was seen a few times. The chain is built from TRBV7-8 and TRBJ1-4; D remains unclear. CDR3 length equals 17 residues. Per the germline V gene, CDR1 is SGHVS and CDR2 is FQNEAQ. V was shortened by 2 bases and J by 4 bases, with 17 bases between the two germline ends. Written as DNA, the CDR3 is TGTGCCAGCAGCTTATTCGGGCCCCGTGGAAGTAATGAAAAACTGTTTTTT. Encoded protein: CASSLFGPRGSNEKLFF. The entire variable domain, with the rest obtained from reference TRBV7-8 and TRBJ1-4, is as follows: GAGVSQSPRYKVAKRGQDVALRCDPISGHVSLFWYQQALGQGPEFLTYFQNEAQLDKSGLPSDRFFAERPEGSVSTLKIQRTQQEDSAVYLCASSLFGPRGSNEKLFFGSGTQLSVL.

This clonotype was counted between two and nine times. The V call is TRBV7-2, the J call TRBJ2-3; TRBD2 agrees at 7 bases. CDR1 and CDR2 (germline): SGHTA, FQGNSA. Losses at the gene ends were 1 base for V and 5 bases for J; bases not matched to a gene: 3. This CDR3 has 14 amino acids. CDR3: CASSLGLAGDTQYF. The DNA for the CDR3 is TGTGCCAGCAGCTTAGGACTAGCCGGAGATACGCAGTATTTT.